This TCR beta chain was sequenced for a study of T cell responses to AZD1222 COVID-19 vaccine. Clones were read by immunoSEQ multiplex PCR, and TCRdb kept only the in-frame ones, dropping some. The table records about 150,000 clones, roughly 92% of them present only once. Trimming stripped 4 bases from V and 0 bases from J, with 22 bases between. The CDR3 consists of 19 residues. Germline V gene lookup returns CDR1 LGHDT and CDR2 YNNKEL (reference sequence). The TCR comes from an adult in good health. The input for sequencing was peripheral blood, taken on day 0 of AZD1222 vaccination. This chain connects TRBV3-1 (or the pseudogene TRBV3-2) to TRBJ1-3; tentatively, D is TRBD1 (5 bases). DNA of the CDR3: TGTGCCAGCAGCCTCCATCCCTCTCGGCAGGGCCTCTCTGGAAACACCATATATTTT. Translated, it gives CASSLHPSRQGLSGNTIYF.